These 24 T cell receptor beta chains came from one sample sequenced in a study of cytomegalovirus exposure and HLA in healthy donors. 60 Vbeta and 13 Jbeta primers were used in PCR. Profiled with immunoSEQ multiplex PCR; TCRdb holds only in-frame clones, not every one. The data hold about 210,000 clones, with just under 80% observed a single time. The sample comprised PBMCs. Source of these receptors: a boy aged 10-17 years in good health and CMV-seronegative.

This clone was seen only a few times. The J gene is TRBJ2-7, the V gene TRBV19; possibly TRBD1 for D (6 bases). Germline CDR1 LNHDA, CDR2 SQIVND (reference sequence). The CDR3 length is 16 residues. Trimming shortened V by 7 bases and J by 6 bases, and 25 bases separated the two germline ends. The CDR3 region is CASTARVDSPNSEQYF. The CDR3 region has the DNA TGTGCCAGTACTGCCAGGGTGGACAGCCCAAACAGCGAGCAGTACTTC.

This clone was seen only once. The chain couples TRBV29-1 to TRBJ2-5; possible D gene TRBD1, 6 bases. V shed 4 bases and J shed 3 bases, with 15 bases lying between them. Germline V gene lookup returns CDR1 SQVTM and CDR2 ANQGSEA. The CDR3 has 14 residues. The CDR3 here is CSVAPVRTEETQYF. CDR3 in DNA: TGCAGCGTTGCCCCCGTGAGGACAGAAGAGACCCAGTACTTC.

The gene calls are TRBV21-1 and TRBJ1-2; TRBD1 was called by the table and not checked on the DNA. TRBV21-1 is a pseudogene locus. This CDR3 is built from 12 residues. The CDR3 loop is CASRTGVNGYTF. As DNA, the CDR3 is TGTGCCAGCAGAACAGGGGTTAATGGCTACACCTTC.

This clone was seen only once. The V and J genes are TRBV29-1 and TRBJ2-7; maybe TRBD1 (5 bases). Trimming took 5 bases from V and 2 from J, leaving 16 bases between them. The CDR3 length is 14 residues. Per germline, CDR1 SQVTM and CDR2 ANQGSEA. The DNA for the CDR3 is TGCAGCGTTACGACAGTCCAATTTCCCTACGAGCAGTACTTC. As protein: CSVTTVQFPYEQYF.

The chain recombines TRBV5-1 with TRBJ1-1; D is ambiguous. Germline V lookup: CDR1 SGHRS, CDR2 YFSETQ. The CDR3 has 15 residues. V was trimmed by 1 base and J by 0 bases, leaving 10 bases between them. CDR3 bases: TGCGCCAGCAGCTTGAGCGAGCGGATGAACACTGAAGCTTTCTTT. It specifies CASSLSERMNTEAFF.

This clone was recorded only once. The chain couples TRBV30 to TRBJ2-5; D may be TRBD2 (6 bases). The J call is uncertain, as TRBJ2-7 better fits the DNA end. Per germline, CDR1 GTSNPN and CDR2 SVGIG (reference sequence). The length of the CDR3 is 14 residues. As DNA, the CDR3 is TGTGCCTGGAGTGTGGGGGGTCCCTCCTACGAGCAGTACTTC. Translation: CAWSVGGPSYEQYF.

The sample holds a few counts of this clone. This chain uses TRBV7-2 with TRBJ1-2; no clear D. Germline CDR1 is SGHTA and CDR2 is FQGNSA. This CDR3 contains 14 residues. V shed 3 bases and J shed 0 bases, with 8 bases lying between them. The chain's CDR3 is CASSFGTANYGYTF. The CDR3 DNA sequence: TGTGCCAGCAGCTTCGGAACAGCTAACTATGGCTACACCTTC.

The V call is TRBV19, the J call TRBJ2-5, with a weak D call TRBD2 (5 bases). The CDR3 consists of 15 residues. Trimming shortened V by 3 bases and J by 2 bases, and 13 bases separated the two germline ends. Germline V gene data show CDR1 as LNHDA and CDR2 as SQIVND (reference sequence). The CDR3 DNA reads as TGTGCCAGTAGTATTGTAGGTTCGGGGCAAGAGACCCAGTACTTC. Its protein is CASSIVGSGQETQYF.

The gene calls are TRBV6-1 and TRBJ1-1; D possibly corresponds to TRBD1 (5 bases). The V gene's germline CDR1 is MNHNS and CDR2 SASEGT. The CDR3 spans 17 residues. Trimming took 2 bases from V and 1 from J, leaving 17 bases between them. The CDR3 sequence is CASSELSMGLRNTEAFF. In DNA form, the CDR3 reads TGTGCCAGCAGTGAACTCTCTATGGGACTCAGGAACACTGAAGCTTTCTTT.

The rearrangement uses TRBV18 and TRBJ1-2, with 9 positions matching TRBD1. Germline V CDR1 and CDR2: KGHSH, LQKENI. V lost 2 bases and J lost 4; bases outside the gene matches: 5. The CDR3 is 15 residues long. The CDR3 nucleotides read TGTGCCAGCTCACCATCCGGACAGGGGATCTATGGCTACACCTTC. Encoded protein: CASSPSGQGIYGYTF.

A remark on this clone: An end of the junction differs from the germline gene, which may be a read error. Other nucleotide sequences from this sample produce the same CDR3. CDR3 nucleotides: TGTGCCAGCAGGCCGACAGGGGGCCGGGGCACGGATACGCAGTATTTT. It translates to CASRPTGGRGTDTQYF. This chain uses TRBV2 with TRBJ2-3, with TRBD1 matching 10 bases. The CDR3 length is 16 residues. Germline V gene sequence: CDR1 SNHLY, CDR2 FYNNEI.

The chain carries TRBV15 and TRBJ2-5, with D possibly being TRBD2 (6 bases). The J call may be mistaken, given a closer DNA end match to TRBJ2-7. CDR3 length: 15 residues. Looked up from germline, CDR1 is LNHNV and CDR2 is YYDKDF (reference sequence). CDR3 sequence reads: CATSRGTSRVTEQYF. The CDR3, as DNA: TGTGCCACCAGCAGAGGCACTAGCCGAGTGACCGAGCAGTACTTC.

The rearrangement joins TRBV7-8 to TRBJ1-2; D remains ambiguous. With 4 bases removed from V and 0 bases from J, the gap between germline ends came to 12 bases. The CDR3 runs 15 residues. Germline V lookup: CDR1 SGHVS, CDR2 FQNEAQ. CDR3 residues: CASSWRRIPNYGYTF. CDR3 in DNA: TGTGCCAGCAGCTGGAGACGGATTCCTAACTATGGCTACACCTTC.

The V gene is TRBV6-5, the J gene TRBJ2-3, with TRBD2 as a possible D gene (6 bases). Germline V gene data show CDR1 as MNHEY and CDR2 as SVGAGI. The germline V and J ends were trimmed by 6 bases and 4 bases, with 17 bases remaining between them. The CDR3 has 15 amino acids. CDR3 in DNA: TGTGCCAGCAGATCGTGGGACTCCCCTCCAGATACGCAGTATTTT. This sequence encodes CASRSWDSPPDTQYF.

The rearrangement uses TRBV5-3 and TRBJ2-1; 11 bases align to TRBD2. TRBV5-3 is designated an ORF whose function remains uncertain. The CDR3 is 17 residues long. Trimming removed 4 bases from V and 4 bases from J; junction bases left unmatched: 10. CDR3 sequence (DNA): TGTGCCAGAAGCCCATCCGGGACTAGCGGACCATACAATGAGCAGTTCTTC. It encodes CARSPSGTSGPYNEQFF.

This clone has a single count. This chain joins TRBV30 and TRBJ2-7; 7 nucleotides line up with TRBD1. This CDR3 contains 12 residues. V trimming: 3 bases; J trimming: 3 bases; junction bases outside the gene matches: 2. The germline gives CDR1 GTSNPN, CDR2 SVGIG (reference sequence). This CDR3 reads CAWRGQFYEQYF. The CDR3 DNA reads TGTGCCTGGAGGGGACAGTTCTACGAGCAGTACTTC. Variable domain in full (rest from reference TRBV30 and TRBJ2-7): SQTIHQWPATLVQPVGSPLSLECTVEGTSNPNLYWYRQAAGRGLQLLFYSVGIGQISSEVPQNLSASRPQDRQFILSSKKLLLSDSGFYLCAWRGQFYEQYFGPGTRLTVT.

V usage is TRBV7-9 and J usage is TRBJ1-6; 7 bases align to TRBD1. With V trimmed by 4 bases and J by 15 bases, 6 bases remained unmatched. The CDR3 has 12 amino acids. Germline V gene data show CDR1 as SEHNR and CDR2 as FQNEAQ (reference sequence). CDR3 amino acids: CASSYRGKGLHF. CDR3 bases: TGTGCCAGCAGCTACAGGGGTAAGGGCCTCCACTTT.

The chain recombines TRBV27 with TRBJ2-7, with D perhaps TRBD1 (6 bases). The CDR3 sequence is 13 residues long. V was clipped by 11 bases and J by 5 bases, with 19 bases between them. Germline-derived CDR1 and CDR2 are MNHEY and SMNVEV (reference sequence). The CDR3 coding sequence is TGTGCCCGCCTAAGACAGGTTATCAACGAGCAGTACTTC. It translates to CARLRQVINEQYF.

V gene TRBV11-3 combines with J gene TRBJ2-3, with 14 bases lining up with TRBD2. V lost 4 bases, J lost 4 bases, and 4 bases stayed unmatched. Per germline, CDR1 SGHNT and CDR2 YENEEA. The CDR3 sequence is 16 residues long. CDR3 in amino acids: CASSWGLAGEADTQYF. CDR3 coding DNA: TGTGCCAGCAGCTGGGGACTAGCGGGGGAGGCAGATACGCAGTATTTT.

The J gene is TRBJ1-2, the V gene TRBV11-3; TRBD1 aligns across 9 bases. The length of the CDR3 is 17 residues. V lost 1 base, J lost 7 bases, and 13 bases stayed unmatched. From germline, CDR1 is SGHNT and CDR2 YENEEA. The CDR3 coding sequence is TGTGCCAGCAGCTTAGGGGATTTCGGACAGGGGATAGGTGGCTACACCTTC. Amino acid sequence: CASSLGDFGQGIGGYTF. The whole variable domain, filled in from reference TRBV11-3 and TRBJ1-2, reads EAGVVQSPRYKIIEKKQPVAFWCNPISGHNTLYWYLQNLGQGPELLIRYENEEAVDDSQLPKDRFSAERLKGVDSTLKIQPAELGDSAVYLCASSLGDFGQGIGGYTFGSGTRLTVV.

The V gene is TRBV9, the J gene TRBJ2-1; 9 bases align to TRBD2. Trimming removed 3 bases from V and 2 bases from J; junction bases left unmatched: 9. The germline CDR1 and CDR2 sequences are SGDLS and YYNGEE. This CDR3 has 17 amino acids. This chain's CDR3 is CASSGQRGAPTYNEQFF. As DNA, the CDR3 is TGTGCCAGCAGCGGCCAGCGGGGGGCTCCCACCTACAATGAGCAGTTCTTC.

This chain links TRBV4-2 with TRBJ2-4, with TRBD2 matching 7 bases. Germline V gene lookup returns CDR1 LGHNA and CDR2 YNFKEQ. This CDR3 has 19 amino acids. V lost 0 bases to trimming and J lost 7 bases; unmatched junction nucleotides: 18. Here the CDR3 reads CASSQDGRLAEGRGNIQYF. CDR3 coding DNA: TGTGCCAGCAGCCAAGATGGGAGGCTAGCGGAAGGGAGAGGGAACATTCAGTACTTC.

This clone came up a few times. This chain connects TRBV4-2 to TRBJ1-3; weak D call: TRBD1 (5 bases). Between the trimmed V and J ends, which lost 1 base and 4 bases, there was a span of 14 bases. Germline CDR1 and CDR2: LGHNA and YNFKEQ. The CDR3 is 16 amino acids. CDR3 in DNA: TGTGCCAGCAGCCAAGGAACAACAGGTGCCGGAAACACCATATATTTT. Amino acids: CASSQGTTGAGNTIYF.

This chain joins TRBV2 and TRBJ1-1, with TRBD1 identical over 7 bases. Per the germline V gene, CDR1 is SNHLY and CDR2 is FYNNEI. There are 13 residues in the CDR3. In DNA form, the CDR3 reads TGTGCTACGGTAAGGGGGCGCTACACTGAAGCTTTCTTT. The encoded protein is CATVRGRYTEAFF.